The T cell receptor (beta chain) described here comes from a study of blood T cell repertoires in COVID-19 (dated by TCRdb to 2018 to 2021). Notes on the research overall: The collaborator samples originated in the United States, Italy and Spain and spanned the acute and convalescent phases of COVID-19. The material from the prospective study consisted of cDNA or gDNA derived from T cells, B-cell-depleted T cells, or PBMCs. Deeply sampled blood TCRbeta repertoires from subjects exposed to, actively infected with, or recovered from COVID-19 were included in the dataset. The repertoires were released in a freely available public database intended as a resource for research on the immune response to SARS-CoV-2. Samples were obtained from the ongoing ImmuneRACE study (first 160 participants) and from about 1,300 subjects provided by 6 global collaborators. Sample metadata almost always included a de-identified subject ID, COVID-19 status, age in years and sex. Where available, HLA class I and class II types were taken from metadata supplied by the sample provider and were not determined by assay-based typing.

Each collaborating institution followed its own protocols to collect whole blood in K2EDTA tubes. For TCRbeta analysis, collaborators shipped samples as frozen whole blood, isolated PBMCs, or DNA extracted from either of those sample types. Paper-wide results and their limitations: The amount of clinical and demographic metadata varied by source and participant and was provided uncurated.

TCRbeta CDR3 regions were amplified from genomic DNA using the immunoSEQ Assay, a bias-controlled multiplex PCR. The authors' pipeline ran thus. Nucleated cell counts per sample were estimated from amplification of reference gene primers within the assay. Sequence reads were collapsed and filtered to measure the absolute abundance of every unique TCRbeta CDR3 rearrangement. For each sample, productive Simpson clonality was calculated as the square root of Simpson's diversity index over productive rearrangements. TCRdb mirrors the immuneACCESS table, restricted to in-frame sequences. Some clones are absent from its copies; in checked studies, under half trace to an unresolved V gene, and the reason for the others is unknown. The DNA gave D and trimming, while V, J and clone size come from that table. The sample table contains around 140,000 clones; only one count was recorded for roughly 80% of them. The ten biggest clones cover roughly 15% of the sample.

Spanning cysteine to phenylalanine, the CDR3 consists of 15 amino acids. The entry retains the CDR3 DNA only, 45 bases that are in frame from base 1. CDR1 SGHRS and CDR2 YFSETQ are derived from the germline V gene. V was cut back by 4 bases and J by 7 bases, leaving a gap of 15 bases between them. Details on this clone: Its antigen specificity is not known. No qualities accompany the bases; no much larger clone lies one base away.

Sequenced input: peripheral blood. The chain joins TRBV5-1 to TRBJ1-6; perhaps TRBD1 is the D gene, with 5 bases matching. The TCR comes from a woman over 75 with acute or convalescent COVID-19. The DNA reads TGCGCCAGCAGCCCCTCGGGAGGGGCAAATTCACCCCTCCACTTT. Translated, it gives CASSPSGGANSPLHF.